One and the same sample provided the 21 T cell receptor beta chains below, sequenced in a study of blood T cell repertoires in COVID-19. Assay: immunoSEQ multiplex PCR; the TCRdb copy retains only in-frame clones and omits some. The sample includes 200,000 to 250,000 clones, roughly 85% of them seen just once. The specimen sequenced was peripheral blood. Receptors were obtained from a man aged 50 to 59 with COVID-19, enrolled during active disease.

CDR3 amino acids: CASTGTPYRPQHF. CDR3 bases: TGTGCCAGCACCGGGACACCTTATCGCCCCCAGCATTTT. The chain has TRBV28 and TRBJ1-5; TRBD1 is a possible D gene (6 bases). Trimming stripped 7 bases from V and 10 bases from J, with 17 bases between. The V gene's germline CDR1 is MDHEN and CDR2 SYDVKM. The CDR3 spans 13 residues. Variable domain in full (rest from reference TRBV28 and TRBJ1-5): DVKVTQSSRYLVKRTGEKVFLECVQDMDHENMFWYRQDPGLGLRLIYFSYDVKMKEKGDIPEGYSVSREKKERFSLILESASTNQTSMYLCASTGTPYRPQHFGDGTRLSIL.

The J gene is TRBJ1-5, the V gene TRBV19, with D unresolved. The V end was cut by 11 bases, the J end by 2 bases, with 16 bases between. Per germline, CDR1 LNHDA and CDR2 SQIVND (reference sequence). The CDR3 contains 14 residues. The CDR3 bases are TGTGCCTCCACCCCCCCTCCAGGCAATCAGCCCCAGCATTTT. Residues: CASTPPPGNQPQHF.

The V and J genes are TRBV27 and TRBJ1-6; 10 bases line up with TRBD1. V trimming: 6 bases; J trimming: 10 bases; junction bases outside the gene matches: 6. Germline CDR1 is MNHEY and CDR2 is SMNVEV (reference sequence). There are 14 residues in the CDR3. The CDR3 nucleotides are TGTGCCAGCAGCGATGGGACAGGGGTCTCACCCCTCCACTTT. Its translation: CASSDGTGVSPLHF.

V gene TRBV7-9 combines with J gene TRBJ2-7; D may be TRBD1 (5 bases). The CDR3 consists of 14 residues. V lost 1 base to trimming and J lost 5 bases, with 12 bases between them. Germline loops: CDR1 SEHNR, CDR2 FQNEAQ (reference sequence). The CDR3 DNA reads TGTGCCAGCAGCTTAGTATCCGACAGCAACGAGCAGTACTTC. Its translation is CASSLVSDSNEQYF.

J is TRBJ2-1 and V is TRBV19; 7 nucleotides match TRBD2. Germline lookup yields CDR1 LNHDA and CDR2 SQIVND (reference sequence). The CDR3 is 13 residues long. The V and J ends lost 3 bases and 9 bases, in that order; junction bases with no gene match: 5. CDR3 bases: TGTGCCAGTAGTATCGACCTAGCGGTTGAGCAGTTCTTC. Protein product: CASSIDLAVEQFF.

The chain is built from TRBV6-1 and TRBJ1-1, with 12 bases that match TRBD1. The CDR3 is made up of 19 amino acids. The germline gives CDR1 MNHNS, CDR2 SASEGT. The V gene end was trimmed by 1 base and the J gene end by 5 bases; junction bases not matched to a gene: 14. CDR3 DNA sequence: TGTGCCAGCAGTGAAGAAACACACCCGGGACAGGGGGCTTGGACTGAAGCTTTCTTT. Its translation: CASSEETHPGQGAWTEAFF.

J is TRBJ1-5 and V is TRBV15, with 8 bases matching TRBD1. V lost 1 base and J lost 0; bases outside the gene matches: 2. CDR3 length equals 16 residues. Germline CDR1 and CDR2: LNHNV and YYDKDF (reference sequence). In DNA, the CDR3 is TGTGCCACCAGCAGAGGGACAGGGTATAGCAATCAGCCCCAGCATTTT. As protein: CATSRGTGYSNQPQHF.

This rearrangement joins TRBV5-4 to TRBJ2-5, with 10 bases fitting TRBD2. The CDR3 totals 14 residues. Germline V gene data show CDR1 as SGHNT and CDR2 as YYREEE (reference sequence). With 4 bases clipped from V and 5 bases from J, the junction kept 5 bases outside the gene matches. The CDR3 region is CASSPGTSVETQYF. The CDR3 DNA is TGTGCCAGCAGCCCTGGGACTAGCGTGGAGACCCAGTACTTC.

In DNA, the CDR3 is TGTGCCAGCAGCCCTCTGTCCCCGAACACTGAAGCTTTCTTT. Its protein is CASSPLSPNTEAFF. V is TRBV7-2 and J is TRBJ1-1; D call uncertain. The CDR3 is made up of 14 amino acids. The V gene's germline CDR1 is SGHTA and CDR2 FQGNSA. With 5 bases removed from V and 1 base from J, the gap between germline ends came to 11 bases.

The chain recombines TRBV7-6 with TRBJ2-7; D is ambiguous. V was cut by 5 bases and J by 2 bases, with 13 bases left in between. Germline CDR1 reads SGHVS; CDR2 reads FNYEAQ. The CDR3 contains 14 residues. DNA of the CDR3: TGTGCCAGCAGCGACCGGTGGGCCCCCTACGAGCAGTACTTC. As protein: CASSDRWAPYEQYF.

The chain employs TRBV7-8 and TRBJ1-5; D unresolved. The V gene lost 1 base and the J gene lost 0 bases, with 16 bases spanning the gap. The CDR3 loop spans 18 amino acids. Germline CDR1 SGHVS, CDR2 FQNEAQ. The CDR3 protein is CASSLVRRQHYSNQPQHF. CDR3 in DNA: TGTGCCAGCAGCTTAGTACGTCGGCAGCACTATAGCAATCAGCCCCAGCATTTT.

The chain carries TRBV5-1 and TRBJ2-3; no firm D call. CDR1 and CDR2 from the germline V gene are SGHRS and YFSETQ. This CDR3 comprises 16 residues. Trimming left V 0 bases short and J 2 bases short, with 13 bases between. As DNA, the CDR3 is TGCGCCAGCAGCTTGGACAGCCGAGCATCCACAGATACGCAGTATTTT. Translated: CASSLDSRASTDTQYF.

CDR3 nucleotides: TGTGCCAGCAGCTCCCCGGGACTCAAGATCACCGGGGAGCTGTTTTTT. Residues: CASSSPGLKITGELFF. V gene TRBV7-2 combines with J gene TRBJ2-2, with D possibly being TRBD2 (6 bases). The CDR3 consists of 16 residues. Trimming cost V 4 bases and J 4 bases, with 16 bases left between them. Germline V CDR1 and CDR2: SGHTA, FQGNSA.

The chain uses TRBV11-3 and TRBJ2-2; 13 bases are shared with TRBD2. With V trimmed by 5 bases and J by 2 bases, 11 bases remained unmatched. This CDR3 is 19 amino acids long. Germline V gene data show CDR1 as SGHNT and CDR2 as YENEEA. The CDR3 here is CASSTKTSGGRLNTGELFF. The CDR3 DNA reads TGTGCCAGCAGCACTAAGACTAGCGGGGGGCGACTTAACACCGGGGAGCTGTTTTTT.

The V call is TRBV6-5, the J call TRBJ2-7; D perhaps matches TRBD1 (6 bases). The CDR3 length is 15 residues. Looked up from germline, CDR1 is MNHEY and CDR2 is SVGAGI. The germline V and J ends were trimmed by 0 bases and 1 base, with 10 bases remaining between them. The CDR3 DNA follows: TGTGCCAGCAGTTACTCCGGACAGCTTTCCTACGAGCAGTACTTC. Translation gives CASSYSGQLSYEQYF.

The chain links TRBV2 to TRBJ2-4, with TRBD2 matching over 7 bases. This CDR3 spans 17 amino acids. Germline lookup yields CDR1 SNHLY and CDR2 FYNNEI. J lost 0 bases, V lost 5 bases, and 10 bases had no gene match. This CDR3 reads CASSRRAGELAKNIQYF. CDR3 sequence (DNA): TGTGCCAGCAGTAGGAGGGCGGGAGAACTAGCCAAAAACATTCAGTACTTC.

V gene TRBV10-3 combines with J gene TRBJ1-5; TRBD1 matches at 10 bases. Germline V lookup: CDR1 ENHRY, CDR2 SYGVKD. The trim removed 2 bases at V and 4 bases at J, leaving 5 bases unmatched. The CDR3 covers 16 residues. This chain's CDR3 is CAISEGQGGSNQPQHF. In DNA form, the CDR3 reads TGTGCCATCAGTGAGGGACAGGGGGGGTCTAATCAGCCCCAGCATTTT.

In the case of this clone: The CDR3 does not close with the conserved phenylalanine or tryptophan, likely indicating a read error. The chain has TRBV7-3 and TRBJ1-2; 7 bases align to TRBD1. V gave up 5 bases and J gave up 7 bases; unmatched junction bases: 7. CDR3 size: 13 residues. Germline CDR1 reads SGHTA; CDR2 reads FQGTGA. In nucleotides, the CDR3 is TGTGCCAGCAGCCCCGGGACAGCGGGTGGCTACACCCTC. Its protein is CASSPGTAGGYTL.

This chain joins TRBV7-9 and TRBJ1-6; maybe TRBD1 (6 bases). The ends were cut back, 5 bases at V and 5 bases at J, with 22 bases in the middle. The CDR3 is 18 amino acids. The germline V gene encodes CDR1 SEHNR and CDR2 FQNEAQ (reference sequence). The CDR3: CASSPRSQGTLHNSPLHF. CDR3 in DNA: TGTGCCAGCAGCCCTCGATCACAGGGAACCCTGCATAATTCACCCCTCCACTTT.

The V gene is TRBV6-5, the J gene TRBJ2-2, with TRBD1 identical over 8 bases. The germline CDR1 and CDR2 sequences are MNHEY and SVGAGI. The CDR3 extends over 15 amino acids. Unmatched junction bases numbered 3, after V lost 4 bases and J lost 2 bases. The CDR3 sequence is CASSSDRVNTGELFF. In DNA form, the CDR3 reads TGTGCCAGCAGTTCGGACAGGGTAAACACCGGGGAGCTGTTTTTT.

The V and J genes are TRBV18 and TRBJ1-6, with D perhaps matching TRBD1 (5 bases). CDR3 length equals 15 residues. Germline assignment: CDR1 KGHSH and CDR2 LQKENI. The germline V and J ends were trimmed by 3 bases and 4 bases, with 10 bases remaining between them. CDR3 protein: CASSPRQIYNSPLHF. The CDR3 bases are TGTGCCAGCTCACCGAGACAGATTTATAATTCACCCCTCCACTTT.